One sample yielded the 6 T cell receptor beta chains listed below, sequenced in a study of blood T cell repertoires in COVID-19. The assay was immunoSEQ multiplex PCR, and TCRdb's table has in-frame clones only and misses some. The sample has a few hundred thousand clones, roughly 90% seen once. Sample: peripheral blood. The source is a woman aged 55-75 years with COVID-19, enrolled during active disease.

The rearrangement uses TRBV7-2 and TRBJ2-7; D is uncertain. The V end was cut by 5 bases, the J end by 2 bases, with 4 bases between. The CDR3 is 11 amino acids. Germline V gives CDR1 SGHTA, CDR2 FQGNSA. CDR3 DNA sequence: TGTGCCAGCAGCGAGACCTACGAGCAGTACTTC. Protein product: CASSETYEQYF.

This clone was recorded a few times. V and J are TRBV6-1 and TRBJ1-3; no firm D call. Trimming removed 2 bases from V and 3 bases from J, with 14 bases in between. From germline, CDR1 is MNHNS and CDR2 SASEGT. The CDR3 totals 16 residues. The DNA of the CDR3 is TGTGCCAGCAGTGAATCGGGTATGAGAGTTGGAAACACCATATATTTT. This encodes CASSESGMRVGNTIYF.

The chain recombines TRBV6-1 with TRBJ2-7, with D perhaps matching TRBD2 (5 bases). In germline, CDR1 is MNHNS, CDR2 SASEGT. The CDR3 length is 11 residues. The germline V and J ends were trimmed by 3 bases and 12 bases, with 12 bases remaining between them. CDR3 sequence reads: CASSDPGKVYF. The CDR3 DNA follows: TGTGCCAGCAGTGATCCGGGGAAAGTGTACTTC.

The J gene is TRBJ1-1, the V gene TRBV7-9, with no clear D. This CDR3 contains 15 residues. Trimming stripped 5 bases from V and 6 bases from J, with 19 bases between. The germline V gene has CDR1 SEHNR and CDR2 FQNEAQ (reference sequence). CDR3 bases: TGTGCCAGCAGCCGAGAGATCACCCCTCGGGCTGAAGCTTTCTTT. Its translation: CASSREITPRAEAFF.

The chain employs TRBV7-3 and TRBJ2-5, with 7 positions matching TRBD2. Germline V gene lookup returns CDR1 SGHTA and CDR2 FQGTGA. With 2 bases clipped from V and 5 bases from J, the junction kept 8 bases outside the gene matches. The CDR3 consists of 15 residues. This chain's CDR3 is CASSLAGELGETQYF. CDR3 DNA sequence: TGTGCCAGCAGCTTAGCGGGGGAATTGGGGGAGACCCAGTACTTC.

This chain uses TRBV19 with TRBJ1-1, with D possibly being TRBD1 (6 bases). The CDR3 sequence is 14 residues long. V lost 6 bases, J lost 4 bases, and 15 bases lay in between. Germline V gene sequence: CDR1 LNHDA, CDR2 SQIVND (reference sequence). CDR3 sequence (DNA): TGTGCCAGTAGAGGGACATCAGGGAGCACTGAAGCTTTCTTT. Its translation is CASRGTSGSTEAFF. The entire variable domain, with the rest obtained from reference TRBV19 and TRBJ1-1, is as follows: DGGITQSPKYLFRKEGQNVTLSCEQNLNHDAMYWYRQDPGQGLRLIYYSQIVNDFQKGDIAEGYSVSREKKESFPLTVTSAQKNPTAFYLCASRGTSGSTEAFFGQGTRLTVV.